The entry below gives a single T cell receptor (beta chain) sequence along with its context. The target antigen is unknown. A second PCR of roughly 7 to 11 cycles used a sample-barcoded 5' primer and a J-beta primer mix. TCRdb analysed the 5' RACE reads with MiXCR anew, one entry per CDR3 protein. The sample has about 930,000 distinct CDR3 sequences; almost 30% are singletons. The data derive from a study of blood T cells in healthy people across ages. Whole-study findings and limits: Both naive CD4+ cell counts and diversity were greater in long-lived donors than in aged donors.

This CDR3 contains 14 residues. V trimming: 1 base; J trimming: 13 bases; junction bases outside the gene matches: 5. The V gene's germline CDR1 is SGHVS and CDR2 FNYEAQ. These data also formed part of another study, on T cells of mothers and their children. That report adds: Donation involved three healthy Caucasian mothers and the six children that they had. Related pairs of mothers and children showed slightly higher, non-significant overlap versus unrelated pairs.

This sequence was found in a woman aged 35 to 49 in good health. Sample: blood. V usage is TRBV7-6 and J usage is TRBJ2-5; the match to TRBD2 covers 14 bases. CDR3 coding DNA: TGTGCCAGCAGCTTAGACGGGACTAGCGGGGGACCGTACTTC. Translating it yields CASSLDGTSGGPYF. Full variable domain (outside the CDR3, taken from reference TRBV7-6 and TRBJ2-5): GAGVSQSPRYKVTKRGQDVALRCDPISGHVSLYWYRQALGQGPEFLTYFNYEAQQDKSGLPNDRFSAERPEGSISTLTIQRTEQRDSAMYRCASSLDGTSGGPYFGPGTRLLVL.